The rows below give T cell receptor beta chains drawn from one sample of a study of CD8+ T cells in alopecia areata. Generated by immunoSEQ multiplex PCR, the TCRdb table keeps only in-frame clones and is missing some. Counted here are about 200,000 clones, approximately 60% occurring once; the ten biggest clones make up roughly 5.3%. The specimen was CD8+ T cells sorted from blood. The source of these receptors is a human donor in good health. Both conserved end residues are part of each CDR3. The D gene is left open where the match is weak. Not every row has a clone size; where given, it reads once, few, many or a size class.

j_call d_call v_call clone_size cdr3_nt cdr3_aa
TRBJ2-1 TRBD2 TRBV6-5 NA TGTGCCAGCAGCGTAGCGGGGGGCCTAAGCCATGAGCAGTTCTTC CASSVAGGLSHEQFF
TRBJ1-5 TRBD1 TRBV29-1 NA TGCAGCGTTTTAACCGGGACAGGGGGCCCTAATCAGCCCCAGCATTTT CSVLTGTGGPNQPQHF
TRBJ2-1 TRBD2 TRBV13 NA TGTGCCAGCAGCCCCAGCCTGCGGGGGGGCCCCTATGATGAGCAGTTCTTC CASSPSLRGGPYDEQFF
TRBJ2-4 TRBD2 TRBV27 NA TGTGCCGCCTCCCCGGGGGGGGCCGGCATTCAGTACTTC CAASPGGAGIQYF
TRBJ2-5 NA TRBV7-3 NA TGTGCCAGCAGCCCAGGGCAGGGTGGCCAAGAGACCCAGTACTTC CASSPGQGGQETQYF
TRBJ2-1 NA TRBV5-6 NA TGTGCCAGCAGCTTGAATTGGGACCCCTACAATGAGCAGTTCTTC CASSLNWDPYNEQFF
TRBJ2-7 TRBD1 TRBV13 NA TGTGCCAGCAGCCCCCGACAGGGAGTCGAGCAGTACTTC CASSPRQGVEQYF
TRBJ2-1 NA TRBV14 NA TGTGCCAGCAGCCAAGGATTGATCGGCAATGAGCAGTTCTTC CASSQGLIGNEQFF
TRBJ2-3 TRBD2 TRBV4-1 NA TGCGCCAGCAGCCAAGAAACGGGGGGGGCCGCAGATACGCAGTATTTT CASSQETGGAADTQYF
TRBJ1-1 NA TRBV2 NA TGTGCCAGGGCCGAGAACACTGAAGCTTTCTTT CARAENTEAFF
TRBJ1-2 TRBD1 TRBV29-1 NA TGCAGCGTTCCCCACAGGGGAAACTATGGCTACACCTTC CSVPHRGNYGYTF
TRBJ1-1 NA TRBV2 NA TGTGCCAGCAGTGGGGGCGTGGTTCTGAACACTGAAGCTTTCTTT CASSGGVVLNTEAFF
TRBJ2-5 TRBD2 TRBV13 NA TGTGCCAGCAGCCTTAGCGGGGGCCCCTGGGAGACCCAGTACTTC CASSLSGGPWETQYF
TRBJ2-7 NA TRBV30 NA TGTGCCTGGAAGGGTCCCCACTACGAGCAGTACTTC CAWKGPHYEQYF
TRBJ2-7 TRBD2 TRBV4-1 NA TGCGCCAGCAGCCAAACTAGCGACGGGACCTACGAGCAGTACTTC CASSQTSDGTYEQYF
TRBJ2-1 TRBD2 TRBV5-1 NA TGCGCCAGCAGCTTTACAAGCGGGGGATTCAATGAGCAGTTCTTC CASSFTSGGFNEQFF
TRBJ2-5 NA TRBV19 NA TGTGCCAGTAGTTCCATTACGGGGGTCGAAGAGACCCAGTACTTC CASSSITGVEETQYF
TRBJ1-1 NA TRBV2 NA TGTGCCAGCAGTGAAGGCGGAGTCGAGCCGAACACTGAAGCTTTCTTT CASSEGGVEPNTEAFF
TRBJ1-2 TRBD1 TRBV5-1 NA TGCGCCAGCAGCCTCGGTCGAGGAAGACAGGGGTACGGCTACACCTTC CASSLGRGRQGYGYTF
TRBJ2-5 TRBD1 TRBV27 NA TGTGCCAGCAGCCGCGGACAGGAGCTCCAAGAGACCCAGTACTTC CASSRGQELQETQYF
TRBJ2-1 TRBD2 TRBV29-1 once TGCAGCGTCGGGCCTAGCGGGGGTTTCAATGAGCAGTTCTTC CSVGPSGGFNEQFF
TRBJ2-6 NA TRBV4-1 NA TGCGCCAGCAGCCAAGTGGTAGGGACTCCCTCTGGGGCCAACGTCCTGACTTTC CASSQVVGTPSGANVLTF
TRBJ2-5 NA TRBV29-1 NA TGCAGCGTCACTGGTCTAAAGGGAGAGACCCAGTACTTC CSVTGLKGETQYF
TRBJ2-7 NA TRBV6-5 NA TGTGCCAGCAGTACCTCCGGGACGTATTCCTACGAGCAGTACTTC CASSTSGTYSYEQYF
TRBJ2-1 NA TRBV30 few TGTGCCTGGAGGCAGAGGGGGGGGTCCTACAATGAGCAGTTCTTC CAWRQRGGSYNEQFF
TRBJ1-2 TRBD1 TRBV9 NA TGTGCCAGCAGCGTAAGGTGGGGACAGCCCGAGAACTATGGCTACACCTTC CASSVRWGQPENYGYTF
TRBJ2-7 TRBD2 TRBV7-9 NA TGTGCCAGCAGCCCAAGCGGGGGGGCAGGGGAGCAGTACTTC CASSPSGGAGEQYF
TRBJ1-1 NA TRBV5-1 NA TGCGCCAGCAGCTCCTCAGGGAACACTGAAGCTTTCTTT CASSSSGNTEAFF
TRBJ2-7 TRBD1 TRBV4-1 few TGCGCCAGCAGCTACGGGACAGGGTACGAGCAGTACTTC CASSYGTGYEQYF
TRBJ2-7 NA TRBV29-1 few TGCAGCGTCATTATCGGGGGCTCCTACGAGCAGTACTTC CSVIIGGSYEQYF
TRBJ2-7 NA TRBV9 NA TGTGCCAGCAGCGTGGGGGGCCTCACCTACGAGCAGTACTTC CASSVGGLTYEQYF
TRBJ1-1 NA TRBV9 once TGTGCCAGCAGCCCCAGCTGGGGGGAGGTAACAGCTTTCTTT CASSPSWGEVTAFF
TRBJ2-7 NA TRBV11-2 few TGTGCCAGCAGCTTAGGAAGCTCCTACGAGCAGTACTTC CASSLGSSYEQYF
TRBJ2-1 TRBD1 TRBV29-1 NA TGCAGCGTTGATTCTGACAGGGGCCCGTCCTACAATGAGCAGTTCTTC CSVDSDRGPSYNEQFF
TRBJ1-1 NA TRBV19 few TGTGCCAGTAGTATAAAGGGCGAGAACACCGAAGCTTTCTTT CASSIKGENTEAFF
TRBJ1-2 TRBD1 TRBV27 NA TGTGCCAGCAGTCCTGCGGGACAGCACTATGGCTACACCTTC CASSPAGQHYGYTF
TRBJ1-1 NA TRBV29-1 once TGCAGCGTTGAAGTCGGGAGCCCTACTGAAGCTTTCTTT CSVEVGSPTEAFF
TRBJ2-5 TRBD1 TRBV6-1 NA TGTGCCAGCCGCCGAACAGGGGGCGAATGGACCCAGTACTTC CASRRTGGEWTQYF
TRBJ2-7 NA TRBV2 NA TGTGCCAGCACGGACACTCGCTCCTACGAGCAGTACTTC CASTDTRSYEQYF
TRBJ2-6 TRBD2 TRBV5-1 few TGCGCCAGCAGCTCCGAGACGGGGAGGGTACCTGGGGCCAACGTCCTGACTTTC CASSSETGRVPGANVLTF
TRBJ1-1 NA TRBV27 NA TGTGCCAGCAGTTCGGTGGCAGTTGGCCCTGAAGCTTTCTTT CASSSVAVGPEAFF
TRBJ2-7 TRBD2 TRBV29-1 few TGCAGCGTTGTACTAGCGACTACCTACGAGCAGTACTTC CSVVLATTYEQYF
TRBJ2-3 NA TRBV5-1 NA TGCGCCAGCAGCCCGGTGGGGAGCACAGATACGCAGTATTTT CASSPVGSTDTQYF
TRBJ2-2 NA TRBV29-1 NA TGCAGCGTTCGGGGAGCGAACACCGGGGAGCTGTTTTTT CSVRGANTGELFF
TRBJ1-2 NA TRBV29-1 NA TGCAGCGTTGTCGGGCAGGGGCTATCCTATGGCTACACCTTC CSVVGQGLSYGYTF
TRBJ2-1 NA TRBV13 few TGTGCCAGCAAGACCCCACTAGCCGAGGAGCAGTTCTTC CASKTPLAEEQFF
TRBJ2-7 NA TRBV4-1 NA TGCGCCAGCAGCCAAGCCGGGAACTCCTACGAGCAGTACTTC CASSQAGNSYEQYF
TRBJ2-3 NA TRBV30 NA TGTGCCTGGACCATCTGGTGGCATACAGATACGCAGTATTTT CAWTIWWHTDTQYF
TRBJ2-5 NA TRBV5-4 NA TGTGCCAGCGGACGGGGGCCCGATCCTCGGGAGACCCAGTACTTC CASGRGPDPRETQYF
TRBJ2-3 NA TRBV6-5 NA TGTGCCAGCAGTGTACGGGATTCCGGCACAGATACGCAGTATTTT CASSVRDSGTDTQYF